This T cell receptor beta chain is from a study of radiotherapy plus CTLA-4 blockade in lung cancer. Assay used: immunoSEQ multiplex PCR; TCRdb lists only in-frame clones, some missing. The sample lists 35,000 to 45,000 clones, 75% to 90% occurring once. The TCR originated in a human donor with non-small cell lung cancer who had stable disease on radiotherapy plus ipilimumab. Material: peripheral blood, obtained from a patient treated with radiotherapy plus ipilimumab.

The CDR3 nucleotides are TGCAGCGTTGGACAGGAGTACATGAACACTGAAGCTTTCTTT. Its translation: CSVGQEYMNTEAFF. The V call is TRBV29-1, the J call TRBJ1-1; tentative D call: TRBD1 (6 bases). This CDR3 is 14 amino acids long. V was trimmed by 4 bases and J by 0 bases, leaving 12 bases between them. CDR1 and CDR2 (germline): SQVTM, ANQGSEA.